These 23 T cell receptor beta chains came from one sample sequenced in a study of early T cells in non-severe SARS-CoV-2 infection. TCRdb analysed the 5' RACE reads with MiXCR anew, one entry per CDR3 protein. The sample yields about 59,000 distinct CDR3 sequences, about 13% seen once. The sequences come from whole blood, collected at baseline. These receptors were obtained from an adult who was a healthcare worker with PCR-confirmed SARS-CoV-2 infection or an uninfected control (not recorded which).

The V and J genes are TRBV18 and TRBJ2-5; 8 nucleotides align to TRBD2. The CDR3 sequence is 17 residues long. Germline CDR1 is KGHSH and CDR2 is LQKENI. With V trimmed by 5 bases and J by 3 bases, 14 bases remained unmatched. The CDR3 DNA reads as TGTGCCAGCTCATCGACCAGGACTAGCACCACAAAAGAGACCCAGTACTTC. Translating gives CASSSTRTSTTKETQYF.

This clonotype was counted between two and nine times. The V and J genes are TRBV20-1 and TRBJ2-3; TRBD2 matches 9 bases. The CDR3 extends over 15 amino acids. Germline V lookup: CDR1 DFQATT, CDR2 SNEGSKA (reference sequence). Trimming took 1 base from V and 3 from J; bases not matched to a gene: 5. In nucleotides, the CDR3 is TGCAGTGCTAGAGCGGCGCTAGCGGGGACAGATACGCAGTATTTT. This sequence encodes CSARAALAGTDTQYF.

This clonotype occurred a few times. Sequence at one end of the junction differs from germline and may be a read error. The chain recombines TRBV20-1 with TRBJ2-1, with 8 nucleotides matching TRBD1. The germline gives CDR1 DFQATT, CDR2 SNEGSKA (reference sequence). The CDR3 runs 14 residues. The CDR3 here is CSAPDRQGPSTQPF. CDR3 in DNA: TGCAGTGCCCCCGACCGACAGGGGCCCTCTACCCAACCCTTC.

This chain uses TRBV28 with TRBJ1-5, with a weak D call TRBD1 (5 bases). Germline V lookup: CDR1 MDHEN, CDR2 SYDVKM. Between the trimmed V and J ends, which lost 5 bases and 7 bases, there was a span of 15 bases. The CDR3 covers 14 residues. The CDR3, as DNA: TGTGCCAGCAGTCCCAGGGTGCAGAAACAGCCCCAGCATTTT. Protein product: CASSPRVQKQPQHF. Using reference TRBV28 and TRBJ1-5 for the parts outside the CDR3, the full variable domain is DVKVTQSSRYLVKRTGEKVFLECVQDMDHENMFWYRQDPGLGLRLIYFSYDVKMKEKGDIPEGYSVSREKKERFSLILESASTNQTSMYLCASSPRVQKQPQHFGDGTRLSIL.

This clonotype was seen a few times. V is TRBV10-3 and J is TRBJ2-2; 7 nucleotides match TRBD1. This CDR3 has 15 amino acids. With 10 bases clipped from V and 5 bases from J, the junction kept 13 bases outside the gene matches. CDR1 is ENHRY and CDR2 is SYGVKD in the germline V gene. The chain's CDR3 is CATRPAGGYTGELFF. The CDR3, as DNA: TGTGCCACCCGGCCAGCAGGGGGTTATACCGGGGAGCTGTTTTTT.

This clonotype was seen a handful of times. This rearrangement joins TRBV3-1 to TRBJ1-1, with 7 bases identical to TRBD1. V lost 3 bases and J lost 7; bases outside the gene matches: 8. CDR3 length: 14 residues. Germline V gene sequence: CDR1 LGHDT, CDR2 YNNKEL (reference sequence). The CDR3 loop is CASSQRGGEGEAFF. The CDR3 nucleotides read TGTGCCAGCAGCCAGCGAGGGGGCGAAGGTGAAGCTTTCTTT.

This chain joins TRBV28 and TRBJ2-1; 13 positions agree with TRBD2. The V gene end was trimmed by 10 bases and the J gene end by 7 bases; junction bases not matched to a gene: 10. The CDR3 extends over 15 amino acids. Germline CDR1 reads MDHEN; CDR2 reads SYDVKM. The CDR3 here is CANSQTSGRANEQFF. The CDR3 DNA reads TGTGCCAACAGCCAAACTAGCGGGAGGGCGAATGAGCAGTTCTTC. The complete variable domain, with remaining parts taken from reference TRBV28 and TRBJ2-1, reads DVKVTQSSRYLVKRTGEKVFLECVQDMDHENMFWYRQDPGLGLRLIYFSYDVKMKEKGDIPEGYSVSREKKERFSLILESASTNQTSMYLCANSQTSGRANEQFFGPGTRLTVL.

This clonotype was seen a handful of times. This chain links TRBV12-3 or TRBV12-4 with TRBJ2-7; D not certain. The V and J ends lost 5 bases and 2 bases respectively, with 16 bases between them. The CDR3 has 15 amino acids. The CDR3 nucleotides are TGTGCCAGCAGTCCGGGCCCCCAGCAGGCCTACGAGCAGTACTTC. Translation gives CASSPGPQQAYEQYF.

This clonotype was seen repeatedly, ten times or more. This chain joins TRBV3-1 and TRBJ2-3; D gene uncertain. Germline CDR1 reads LGHDT; CDR2 reads YNNKEL (reference sequence). The length of the CDR3 is 14 residues. V was cut by 0 bases and J by 9 bases, with 13 bases left in between. The CDR3 bases are TGTGCCAGCAGCCAAGATATGGGCAGTCGAACGCAGTATTTT. Its protein product is CASSQDMGSRTQYF.

The rearrangement links TRBV3-1 to TRBJ2-7; TRBD1 is a possible D gene (5 bases). Looked up from germline, CDR1 is LGHDT and CDR2 is YNNKEL (reference sequence). The CDR3 runs to 12 residues. Trimming took 4 bases from V and 6 from J, leaving 10 bases between them. This chain's CDR3 is CASSPGQFEQYF. The CDR3 region has the DNA TGTGCCAGCAGCCCAGGACAATTCGAGCAGTACTTC.

The rearrangement joins TRBV10-3 to TRBJ1-1; 7 bases line up with TRBD1. Looked up from germline, CDR1 is ENHRY and CDR2 is SYGVKD. This CDR3 spans 13 amino acids. J lost 5 bases, V lost 3 bases, and 3 bases had no gene match. The CDR3 is CAISDRGRTEAFF. CDR3 nucleotides: TGTGCCATCAGTGACAGGGGGAGAACTGAAGCTTTCTTT.

This clonotype appeared a few times. The V call is TRBV6-6, the J call TRBJ2-7; the D is unclear. This CDR3 has 13 amino acids. Germline V lookup: CDR1 MNHNY, CDR2 SVGAGI (reference sequence). V shed 6 bases and J shed 2 bases, with 11 bases lying between them. For the CDR3, the DNA is TGTGCCAGCAGCCAGTCAAACCCCTACGAGCAGTACTTC. Translation gives CASSQSNPYEQYF.

The chain couples TRBV3-1 to TRBJ2-1, with D uncertain. V lost 4 bases and J lost 4, with 14 bases in between. Per the germline V gene, CDR1 is LGHDT and CDR2 is YNNKEL (reference sequence). This CDR3 contains 15 residues. The CDR3 DNA follows: TGTGCCAGCAGCCCGTGGGGATCGGATTACAATGAGCAGTTCTTC. Its translation: CASSPWGSDYNEQFF.

This clonotype was seen repeatedly, ten times or more. The rearrangement uses TRBV20-1 and TRBJ1-6; possibly TRBD1 for D (6 bases). The CDR3 spans 16 residues. V lost 5 bases to trimming and J lost 2 bases, with 16 bases between them. CDR1 is DFQATT, CDR2 SNEGSKA, per germline (reference sequence). The CDR3 protein is CSALIGGAAYNSPLHF. In nucleotides, the CDR3 is TGCAGTGCTCTCATCGGGGGGGCCGCCTATAATTCACCCCTCCACTTT.

The rearrangement links TRBV20-1 to TRBJ2-3, with TRBD2 as a possible D gene (6 bases). The CDR3 is 15 amino acids. The ends were cut back, 6 bases at V and 1 base at J, with 17 bases in the middle. Germline V gene sequence: CDR1 DFQATT, CDR2 SNEGSKA (reference sequence). CDR3 bases: TGCAGTGCGCTTACACCTAGCGATCGCACAGATACGCAGTATTTT. Encoded protein: CSALTPSDRTDTQYF.

This clonotype was counted ten times or more. The chain employs TRBV30 and TRBJ1-1, with D unresolved. Trimming took off 4 bases at V and 0 bases at J, with 9 bases between the two ends. Per the germline V gene, CDR1 is GTSNPN and CDR2 is SVGIG (reference sequence). The CDR3 length is 13 residues. This chain's CDR3 is CAWKEFLNTEAFF. The CDR3 region has the DNA TGTGCCTGGAAGGAATTTTTGAACACTGAAGCTTTCTTT. Full variable domain (rest looked up from reference TRBV30 and TRBJ1-1): SQTIHQWPATLVQPVGSPLSLECTVEGTSNPNLYWYRQAAGRGLQLLFYSVGIGQISSEVPQNLSASRPQDRQFILSSKKLLLSDSGFYLCAWKEFLNTEAFFGQGTRLTVV.

The J gene is TRBJ1-2, the V gene TRBV7-2; no clear D. Trimming shortened V by 5 bases and J by 4 bases, and 14 bases separated the two germline ends. CDR3 length: 14 residues. CDR1 is SGHTA and CDR2 is FQGNSA in the germline V gene. The CDR3 DNA reads as TGTGCCAGCAGCAATAGCGCGGCTTTCTATGGCTACACCTTC. It codes for CASSNSAAFYGYTF.

This clonotype was detected many times. The V gene is TRBV20-1, the J gene TRBJ1-1, with D tentatively TRBD1 (5 bases). V shed 2 bases and J shed 4 bases, with 23 bases lying between them. CDR1 and CDR2 from the germline V gene are DFQATT and SNEGSKA (reference sequence). The CDR3 has 17 residues. The CDR3, as DNA: TGCAGTGCTAGATATTTAGGGCCCGGGACCACCGGCACTGAAGCTTTCTTT. Its protein product is CSARYLGPGTTGTEAFF.

The chain joins TRBV20-1 to TRBJ1-2; 9 bases are a match to TRBD1. Trimming removed 1 base from V and 8 bases from J; junction bases left unmatched: 8. Per germline, CDR1 DFQATT and CDR2 SNEGSKA (reference sequence). This CDR3 has 14 amino acids. For the CDR3, the DNA is TGCAGTGCTAGAGCGACGGGACAGGGATACGGCTACACCTTC. Amino acid sequence: CSARATGQGYGYTF.

This clonotype was picked up a small number of times. V and J are TRBV7-2 and TRBJ2-7; 9 nucleotides line up with TRBD2. V dropped 1 base and J dropped 0; count of bases not matched to a gene: 4. The V gene's germline CDR1 is SGHTA and CDR2 FQGNSA. The CDR3 contains 16 residues. This CDR3 reads CASSLGSGGSSYEQYF. CDR3 DNA sequence: TGTGCCAGCAGCTTAGGCAGCGGGGGGAGCTCCTACGAGCAGTACTTC.

The chain employs TRBV29-1 and TRBJ1-1; 12 positions match TRBD1. The trim removed 6 bases at V and 3 bases at J, leaving 11 bases unmatched. The CDR3 loop spans 16 amino acids. CDR1 is SQVTM and CDR2 is ANQGSEA in the germline V gene. CDR3 nucleotide sequence: TGCAGCGTAGAACGGGGGACAGGGGGCGCGGACACTGAAGCTTTCTTT. Protein: CSVERGTGGADTEAFF.

This clonotype has a count of ten or more. The gene calls are TRBV27 and TRBJ2-3; tentatively, D is TRBD1 or TRBD2 (5 bases each). The CDR3 is 13 amino acids. The V end lost 2 bases, the J end lost 4 bases, and 7 bases lay between the germline ends. CDR1 and CDR2 from the germline V gene are MNHEY and SMNVEV (reference sequence). CDR3 nucleotide sequence: TGTGCCAGCAGTTTAAGAGGGGCAGATACGCAGTATTTT. Its protein product is CASSLRGADTQYF.

This clonotype was counted a few times. The V and J genes are TRBV7-9 and TRBJ1-5, with 11 bases fitting TRBD1. Trimming took 5 bases from V and 7 from J; bases not matched to a gene: 4. Germline CDR1 is SEHNR and CDR2 is FQNEAQ (reference sequence). CDR3 length: 14 amino acids. The CDR3 sequence: CASSLGQGVQPQHF. DNA for the CDR3: TGTGCCAGCAGCCTGGGACAGGGGGTCCAGCCCCAGCATTTT.